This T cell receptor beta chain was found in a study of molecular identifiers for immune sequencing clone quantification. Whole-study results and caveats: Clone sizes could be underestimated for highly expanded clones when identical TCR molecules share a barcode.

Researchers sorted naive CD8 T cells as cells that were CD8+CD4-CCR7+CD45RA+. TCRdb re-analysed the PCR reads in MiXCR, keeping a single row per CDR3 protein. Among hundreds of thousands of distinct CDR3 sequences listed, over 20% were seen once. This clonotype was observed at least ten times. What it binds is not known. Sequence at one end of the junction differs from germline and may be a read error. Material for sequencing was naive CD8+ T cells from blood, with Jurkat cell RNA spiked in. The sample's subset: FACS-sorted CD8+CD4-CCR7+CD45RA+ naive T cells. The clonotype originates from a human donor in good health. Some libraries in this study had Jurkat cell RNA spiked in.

CDR3 amino acids: CASSLGGTGDSANTGELFF. DNA for the CDR3: TGTGCTAGCAGCTTAGGAGGGACAGGGGATTCAGCAAACACCGGGGAGCTGTTTTTT. J is TRBJ2-2 and V is TRBV7-7; TRBD1 aligns across 10 bases. CDR3 size: 19 residues. The germline V gene has CDR1 SSHAT and CDR2 FNYEAQ (reference sequence).